This T cell receptor (beta chain) emerged from a study of OX40 agonist ivuxolimab in advanced cancers. With regard to this clone: Antigen specificity is unknown.

Prior autoimmune disease or systemic immunosuppression barred patients. Notes on the study in general: In general, CD8+ T cells held more expanded clones than CD4+ did, on average. Partial responders treated at 0.1-3.0 mg/kg exhibited clonal expansion among the lowest measured.

Some clones are missing from TCRdb's copy, which holds only in-frame ones; the method was immunoSEQ multiplex PCR. The sample has some 68,000 clones; around 89% are singletons. This TCR derives from an adult with an advanced solid tumor such as melanoma, head and neck, liver or kidney cancer. The source was CD4+ or CD8+ T cells sorted from blood, collected in a trial of the OX40 agonist ivuxolimab.

For the CDR3, the DNA is TGTGCCATCAGTGACAGGGGACAAGAGACCCAGTACTTC. The encoded protein is CAISDRGQETQYF. The chain combines TRBV10-3 with TRBJ2-5; TRBD1 might be the D (6 bases). Germline V gives CDR1 ENHRY, CDR2 SYGVKD. V lost 3 bases and J lost 2, with 7 bases in between. This CDR3 comprises 13 residues.